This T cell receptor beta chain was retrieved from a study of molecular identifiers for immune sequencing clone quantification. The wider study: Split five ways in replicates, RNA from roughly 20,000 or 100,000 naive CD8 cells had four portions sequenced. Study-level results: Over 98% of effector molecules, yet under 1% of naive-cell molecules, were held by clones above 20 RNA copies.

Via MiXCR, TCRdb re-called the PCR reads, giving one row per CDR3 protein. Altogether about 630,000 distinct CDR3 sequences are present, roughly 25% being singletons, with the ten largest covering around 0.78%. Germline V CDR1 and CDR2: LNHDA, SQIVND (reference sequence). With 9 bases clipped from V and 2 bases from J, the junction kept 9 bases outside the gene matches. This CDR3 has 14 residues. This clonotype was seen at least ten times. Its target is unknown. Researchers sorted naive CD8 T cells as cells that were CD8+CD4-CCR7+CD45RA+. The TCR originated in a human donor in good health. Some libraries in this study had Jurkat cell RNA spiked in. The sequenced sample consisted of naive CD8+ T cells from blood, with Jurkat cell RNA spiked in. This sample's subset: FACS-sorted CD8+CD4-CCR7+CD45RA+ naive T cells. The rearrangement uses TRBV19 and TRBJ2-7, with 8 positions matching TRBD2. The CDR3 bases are TGTGCCAGCAGTTTTGCGGGAGGTGCCTACGAGCAGTACTTC. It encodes CASSFAGGAYEQYF.